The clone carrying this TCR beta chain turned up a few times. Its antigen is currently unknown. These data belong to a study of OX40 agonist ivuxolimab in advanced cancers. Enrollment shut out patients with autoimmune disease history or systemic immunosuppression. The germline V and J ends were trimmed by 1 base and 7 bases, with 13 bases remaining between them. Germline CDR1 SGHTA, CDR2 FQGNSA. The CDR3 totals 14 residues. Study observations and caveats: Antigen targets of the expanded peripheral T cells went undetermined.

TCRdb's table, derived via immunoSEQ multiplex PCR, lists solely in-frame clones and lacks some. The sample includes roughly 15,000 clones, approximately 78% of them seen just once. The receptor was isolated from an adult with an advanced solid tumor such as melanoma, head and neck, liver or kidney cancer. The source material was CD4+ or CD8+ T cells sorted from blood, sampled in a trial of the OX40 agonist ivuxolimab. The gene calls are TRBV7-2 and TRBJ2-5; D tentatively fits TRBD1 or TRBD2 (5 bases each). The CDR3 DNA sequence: TGTGCCAGCAGCTTAGTTGGGGGTCTGCGGACCCAGTACTTC. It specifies CASSLVGGLRTQYF.